This is a list of T cell receptor beta chains from one sample in a study of T cell responses to AZD1222 COVID-19 vaccine. Assay: immunoSEQ multiplex PCR; the TCRdb copy retains only in-frame clones and omits some. This table holds approximately 120,000 clones, just under 90% found once. Here the sequenced sample was peripheral blood, taken on day 0 of AZD1222 vaccination. These receptors were collected from an adult in good health. The CDR3 runs from the conserved cysteine through the conserved F or W. D genes are given only for firm matches. Size tells how often a clone was seen (once, few, many) or the class of an expanded clone, and some rows leave it out.

V gene	CDR3 length	clone size	D gene	J gene	CDR3 DNA	CDR3 protein
TRBV2	13	few	NA	TRBJ2-1	TGTGCCAGCAATGAAGGTCAGTACAATGAGCAGTTCTTC	CASNEGQYNEQFF
TRBV7-2	14	NA	NA	TRBJ2-7	TGTGCCAGCAGCCAAGGGACGCAGTATGACGAGCAGTACTTC	CASSQGTQYDEQYF
TRBV4-1	16	NA	NA	TRBJ1-5	TGCGCCAGCAGCCAACAGCAAATAGGCAGCAATCAGCCCCAGCATTTT	CASSQQQIGSNQPQHF
TRBV12-3/TRBV12-4	13	NA	NA	TRBJ2-5	TGTGCCAGCAGCCCCGCAGGGTTGCAGACCCAGTACTTC	CASSPAGLQTQYF
TRBV19	13	NA	NA	TRBJ1-5	TGTGCCAGTAGTATGAATAGCAATCAGCCCCAGCATTTT	CASSMNSNQPQHF
TRBV7-3	15	NA	NA	TRBJ2-2	TGTGCCAGCAGCTTAAGTCCGGCCTCAACCGGGGAGCTGTTTTTT	CASSLSPASTGELFF
TRBV27	14	NA	NA	TRBJ1-1	TGTGCCAGCACCCAACAGGGAGGTAAAACTGAAGCTTTCTTT	CASTQQGGKTEAFF
TRBV5-4	14	NA	NA	TRBJ2-1	TGTGCCAGCAGACCGAACCTAGCAAACAATGAGCAGTTCTTC	CASRPNLANNEQFF
TRBV4-2	18	NA	TRBD2	TRBJ2-3	TGTGCCAGCAGCCAAGAACTAGCGGGAGGGCCCGGCGCAGATACGCAGTATTTT	CASSQELAGGPGADTQYF
TRBV18	17	NA	TRBD1	TRBJ2-2	TGTGCCAGCTCACCAACCTCCGGACAGGGGGGGACCGGGGAGCTGTTTTTT	CASSPTSGQGGTGELFF
TRBV4-1	13	NA	NA	TRBJ2-7	TGCGCCAGCAGCCAATCCGGGACATCCGAGCAGTACTTC	CASSQSGTSEQYF
TRBV2	16	NA	TRBD1	TRBJ1-4	TGTGCCAGCAGTTCCGGGACAGGGGTTGCGGGAGAAAAACTGTTTTTT	CASSSGTGVAGEKLFF
TRBV28	13	NA	NA	TRBJ2-2	TGTGCCAGCAGGTTGGACAGTCACGGGGAGCTGTTTTTT	CASRLDSHGELFF
TRBV5-5	12	NA	NA	TRBJ1-1	TGTGCCAGCAGCCCCCTCGGTACTGAAGCTTTCTTT	CASSPLGTEAFF
TRBV5-1	16	once	NA	TRBJ2-3	TGCGCCAGCAGCTTGGAAGGGAGGGGGACCACAGATACGCAGTATTTT	CASSLEGRGTTDTQYF
TRBV24-1	17	NA	TRBD2	TRBJ2-1	TGTGCCACCAGTGATTTCGGTCGGGAGGGCTCCTACAATGAGCAGTTCTTC	CATSDFGREGSYNEQFF
TRBV7-9	15	NA	NA	TRBJ2-7	TGTGCCAGCAGCTTAGGGACAGCCCCCTCCTACGAGCAGTACTTC	CASSLGTAPSYEQYF
TRBV5-1	13	NA	NA	TRBJ2-5	TGCGCCAGCAGCTACAGGCGAGGGGAGACCCAGTACTTC	CASSYRRGETQYF
TRBV11-3	15	few	NA	TRBJ1-4	TGTGCCAGCAGCTGGGCTCCCGAAACTAATGAAAAACTGTTTTTT	CASSWAPETNEKLFF
TRBV2	14	once	NA	TRBJ1-2	TGTGCCAGCGCCAGGGGAGGGTCCATCTATGGCTACACCTTC	CASARGGSIYGYTF
TRBV5-4	15	NA	NA	TRBJ2-1	TGTGCCAGCAGCTTGGACCCAGGGGAAAGGAATGAGCAGTTCTTC	CASSLDPGERNEQFF
TRBV6-2/TRBV6-3	17	NA	NA	TRBJ2-1	TGTGCCAGCAGTTACGAGGCAGGGTCACCACGTAACAATGAGCAGTTCTTC	CASSYEAGSPRNNEQFF
TRBV29-1	11	NA	NA	TRBJ2-7	TGCAGCGTTCCCCCCTCCTACGAGCAGTACTTC	CSVPPSYEQYF
TRBV20-1	15	NA	TRBD2	TRBJ2-7	TGCAGTGCTAGTAGATTTAGCGGGAGTACTAACGAGCAGTACTTC	CSASRFSGSTNEQYF
TRBV7-8	16	NA	NA	TRBJ1-3	TGTGCCAGCAGCTCGTCGGACACGAGCTCTGGAAACACCATATATTTT	CASSSSDTSSGNTIYF
TRBV24-1	14	NA	NA	TRBJ2-7	TGTGCCACCAGTGACTCCCGAGCAGGGGTGGCGCAGTACTTC	CATSDSRAGVAQYF
TRBV5-1	16	NA	TRBD1	TRBJ2-5	TGCGCCAGCAGCGGCCGGACAGGGGGCTTTGGGGAGACCCAGTACTTC	CASSGRTGGFGETQYF
TRBV7-6	15	NA	NA	TRBJ1-4	TGTGCCAGCAGCCCCCAGAGGGATACTAATGAAAAACTGTTTTTT	CASSPQRDTNEKLFF
TRBV7-9	14	NA	NA	TRBJ1-2	TGTGCCAGCAGCCCCCAAGGGGGGGCTTATGGCTACACCTTC	CASSPQGGAYGYTF
TRBV7-3	14	NA	NA	TRBJ2-3	TGTGCCAGCAGTCCGGGGTCTAGCACAGATACGCAGTATTTT	CASSPGSSTDTQYF
TRBV9	15	NA	NA	TRBJ2-3	TGTGCCAGCAGCTCCCGGACCACAAGCACAGATACGCAGTATTTT	CASSSRTTSTDTQYF
TRBV5-1	14	few	TRBD1	TRBJ1-1	TGCGCCAGCAGCACGCAACAGGGGGGCACTGAAGCTTTCTTT	CASSTQQGGTEAFF
TRBV2	16	few	NA	TRBJ1-5	TGTGCCAGCAACCCATTTCGGGGGACCTCCGGTCAGCCCCAGCATTTT	CASNPFRGTSGQPQHF
TRBV7-3	18	NA	TRBD2	TRBJ2-1	TGTGCCAGCAGCTTCGAAGCTAGCGGTAGGAGCTCCTACAATGAGCAGTTCTTC	CASSFEASGRSSYNEQFF
TRBV5-4	14	NA	NA	TRBJ2-3	TGTGCCAGCAGCTTGAGGCAGGGTGGAGATACGCAGTATTTT	CASSLRQGGDTQYF
TRBV5-5	15	NA	NA	TRBJ1-4	TGTGCCAGCAGCTCGGACGGAGCAACTAATGAAAAACTGTTTTTT	CASSSDGATNEKLFF